The TCR beta chain under discussion was sequenced for a study of cytomegalovirus exposure and HLA in healthy donors. Overall study context: Ancestry clustering placed about 86% of approximately 370 genotyped donors in the Caucasian-associated cluster. Overall study results and limits: The authors later linked a missense DCLRE1C variant to TCR beta V- and J-gene trimming. As was reported, the classifier diagnosed cytomegalovirus status with high specificity and sensitivity.

Germline V CDR1 and CDR2: SGHDT, YYEEEE. V lost 0 bases and J lost 4, with 16 bases in between. The CDR3 loop spans 16 amino acids. PCR primers comprised 60 Vbeta and 13 Jbeta primers. TCRdb's table, derived via immunoSEQ multiplex PCR, lists solely in-frame clones and lacks some. Of fewer than 200,000 clones in the sample, 9.5% were seen once. Regarding this clone: What it recognizes is unknown.

This TCR came from a woman under 40 in good health and CMV-seropositive. The sequenced sample was PBMCs. This chain uses TRBV5-6 with TRBJ1-1, with D maybe TRBD1 (5 bases). The CDR3 here is CASSLVISGGTTEAFF. The CDR3 nucleotides are TGTGCCAGCAGCTTGGTGATAAGTGGGGGGACCACTGAAGCTTTCTTT.